Below are 14 T cell receptor beta chains sequenced from a single sample in a study of blood T cell repertoires in COVID-19. Generated by immunoSEQ multiplex PCR, the TCRdb table keeps only in-frame clones and is missing some. The sample carries 62,000 or so clones, 80% to 90% recorded once. Sequencing was done on a sample of PBMCs or T cells enriched from blood (not recorded which). These receptors were taken from a woman between 40 and 50 years old with acute COVID-19.

CDR3 nucleotides: TGTGCCAGCAGCTTCACGCAGGGGAGCAATCAGCCCCAGCATTTT. It translates to CASSFTQGSNQPQHF. V gene TRBV7-2 combines with J gene TRBJ1-5; weak D call: TRBD1 (6 bases). The V end was cut by 3 bases, the J end by 1 base, with 10 bases between. Per the germline V gene, CDR1 is SGHTA and CDR2 is FQGNSA. The CDR3 contains 15 residues.

The chain employs TRBV2 and TRBJ2-3, with 12 bases matching TRBD2. CDR1 SNHLY and CDR2 FYNNEI come from the germline V gene. The ends lost 6 bases at V and 3 bases at J; junction bases unmatched: 4. This CDR3 spans 15 amino acids. CDR3 protein: CASRDTSGGTDTQYF. In nucleotides, the CDR3 is TGTGCCAGCAGGGATACTAGCGGGGGGACAGATACGCAGTATTTT. The entire variable domain, with the rest obtained from reference TRBV2 and TRBJ2-3, is as follows: EPEVTQTPSHQVTQMGQEVILRCVPISNHLYFYWYRQILGQKVEFLVSFYNNEISEKSEIFDDQFSVERPDGSNFTLKIRSTKLEDSAMYFCASRDTSGGTDTQYFGPGTRLTVL.

The CDR3 coding sequence is TGTGCCAGTAGTATGTCGGGGGGGAACTATGGCTACACCTTC. Its translation is CASSMSGGNYGYTF. The V gene is TRBV19, the J gene TRBJ1-2; D is possibly TRBD1 (5 bases). Germline V gene lookup returns CDR1 LNHDA and CDR2 SQIVND (reference sequence). The CDR3 spans 14 residues. The V end lost 3 bases, the J end lost 2 bases, and 10 bases lay between the germline ends. Variable domain in full (rest from reference TRBV19 and TRBJ1-2): DGGITQSPKYLFRKEGQNVTLSCEQNLNHDAMYWYRQDPGQGLRLIYYSQIVNDFQKGDIAEGYSVSREKKESFPLTVTSAQKNPTAFYLCASSMSGGNYGYTFGSGTRLTVV.

The chain combines TRBV12-5 with TRBJ2-2; 7 nucleotides align to TRBD1. The CDR3 runs to 15 residues. The junction had 3 bases not matched to a gene; V was cut back by 5 bases and J by 0 bases. Germline CDR1 is LGHNT and CDR2 is FRNRAP. The CDR3 bases are TGTGCTAGTGGTACGGGACAGTCGAACACCGGGGAGCTGTTTTTT. Its translation: CASGTGQSNTGELFF.

The rearrangement uses TRBV7-8 and TRBJ2-7, with 11 bases that match TRBD2. The CDR3 contains 18 residues. Germline values: CDR1 SGHVS, CDR2 FQNEAQ. V lost 5 bases, J lost 4 bases, and 16 bases stayed unmatched. The CDR3 nucleotides are TGTGCCAGCAGCCCCGGGACTAGCGGTCGTATAAGCGCTTACGAGCAGTACTTC. It yields the protein CASSPGTSGRISAYEQYF.

The chain recombines TRBV5-4 with TRBJ1-2; the D gene is possibly TRBD1 (5 bases). This CDR3 comprises 14 residues. Germline lookup yields CDR1 SGHNT and CDR2 YYREEE (reference sequence). V shed 3 bases and J shed 5 bases, with 14 bases lying between them. CDR3: CASSSSTDLYGYTF. As DNA, the CDR3 is TGTGCCAGCAGCTCTTCGACAGATTTATATGGCTACACCTTC.

This rearrangement joins TRBV11-2 to TRBJ2-5; 9 bases agree with TRBD2. V trimming: 4 bases; J trimming: 4 bases; junction bases outside the gene matches: 7. The CDR3 extends over 15 amino acids. The germline V gene has CDR1 SGHAT and CDR2 FQNNGV. In DNA form, the CDR3 reads TGTGCCAGCAGCTCCTTAGCGGGGGTGGGAGAGACCCAGTACTTC. Its translation is CASSSLAGVGETQYF.

This chain joins TRBV6-5 and TRBJ2-7, with D unclear. Between the trimmed V and J ends, which lost 7 bases and 4 bases, there was a span of 14 bases. CDR3 length: 13 residues. CDR1 is MNHEY and CDR2 is SVGAGI in the germline V gene. CDR3 amino acids: CASISAQAYEQYF. CDR3 DNA: TGTGCCAGCATCTCGGCCCAGGCATACGAGCAGTACTTC.

V gene TRBV7-3 combines with J gene TRBJ2-7, with D possibly TRBD2 on 6 matching bases. Germline V gene lookup returns CDR1 SGHTA and CDR2 FQGTGA. The CDR3 runs 15 residues. V dropped 5 bases and J dropped 7 bases, with 21 bases sitting between them. The CDR3 here is CASSRDGGGLKEQYF. The CDR3 region has the DNA TGTGCCAGCAGCCGGGATGGGGGAGGATTAAAGGAGCAGTACTTC. Variable domain in full (rest from reference TRBV7-3 and TRBJ2-7): GAGVSQTPSNKVTEKGKYVELRCDPISGHTALYWYRQSLGQGPEFLIYFQGTGAADDSGLPNDRFFAVRPEGSVSTLKIQRTERGDSAVYLCASSRDGGGLKEQYFGPGTRLTVT.

The chain uses TRBV4-1 and TRBJ2-5; D is uncertain. V lost 1 base and J lost 0, with 12 bases in between. This CDR3 comprises 16 residues. Germline CDR1 and CDR2: MGHRA and YSYEKL. CDR3: CASSQVAPPDQETQYF. The CDR3 region has the DNA TGCGCCAGCAGCCAAGTTGCGCCTCCTGACCAAGAGACCCAGTACTTC.

This chain joins TRBV7-8 and TRBJ1-2; D is undetermined. The CDR3 extends over 15 amino acids. From germline, CDR1 is SGHVS and CDR2 FQNEAQ. V was shortened by 1 base and J by 2 bases, with 11 bases between the two germline ends. The CDR3 protein is CASSLEIWQNYGYTF. The CDR3 region has the DNA TGTGCCAGCAGCTTAGAAATTTGGCAGAACTATGGCTACACCTTC.

The V and J genes are TRBV11-2 and TRBJ2-1, with D uncertain. The germline CDR1 and CDR2 sequences are SGHAT and FQNNGV. This CDR3 has 13 amino acids. The germline V and J ends were trimmed by 1 base and 3 bases, with 4 bases remaining between them. The CDR3 nucleotides are TGTGCCAGCAGCTTAGGTAGCTACAATGAGCAGTTCTTC. Amino acid sequence: CASSLGSYNEQFF.

This clone was counted a single time. This CDR3 is CATGGTESYGYTF. CDR3 bases: TGTGCCACCGGGGGGACTGAGAGCTATGGCTACACCTTC. V is TRBV28 and J is TRBJ1-2, with a possible D match to TRBD1 (5 bases). Trimming shortened V by 10 bases and J by 4 bases, and 16 bases separated the two germline ends. Per germline, CDR1 MDHEN and CDR2 SYDVKM. The CDR3 is 13 amino acids.

The chain combines TRBV28 with TRBJ1-1; D ambiguous. The CDR3 extends over 11 amino acids. V lost 11 bases and J 10 bases, leaving 17 bases between the germline ends. Germline V gene sequence: CDR1 MDHEN, CDR2 SYDVKM. CDR3 amino acids: CASRADRGAFF. CDR3 in DNA: TGTGCCTCGAGGGCCGATCGAGGAGCTTTCTTT.